This T cell receptor (beta chain) is drawn from a study of blood T cell repertoires in COVID-19. Study in general: COVID-19 samples from acute and convalescent phases originated in the United States, Italy and Spain. Nucleic acid was either cDNA or gDNA, and it came from T cells, B-cell-depleted T cells, or PBMCs.

Per the authors' pipeline: Amplification of reference gene primers was used by the study to estimate nucleated cell counts. TCRdb's copy holds only in-frame clones and misses some; the assay was immunoSEQ multiplex PCR. V and J calls and clone size follow that table, whereas D and trimming were derived from the DNA. The table lists 95,000 to 150,000 clones, around 80% of them singletons. This clone was picked up one time. This receptor was identified in a man aged 55 to 70 with active or convalescent COVID-19. Sequencing was carried out using peripheral blood.

CDR3 sequence (DNA): TGTGCCAGCAGTAGCGGGATGGCAGATACGCAGTATTTT. Its translation: CASSSGMADTQYF. This chain connects TRBV2 to TRBJ2-3, with TRBD2 matching 7 bases. The CDR3 spans 13 residues. Looked up from germline, CDR1 is SNHLY and CDR2 is FYNNEI. Trimming took 5 bases from V and 4 from J; bases not matched to a gene: 3.